Presented here are 26 T cell receptor beta chains from one specimen sequenced in a study of OX40 agonist ivuxolimab in advanced cancers. Clones were sequenced by immunoSEQ multiplex PCR, and TCRdb holds only the in-frame ones, with some missing. The sample includes tens of thousands of clones, approximately 80% of them seen just once. The sequenced sample was CD4+ or CD8+ T cells sorted from blood, obtained in a trial of the OX40 agonist ivuxolimab. These receptors were taken from an adult with an advanced solid tumor such as melanoma, head and neck, liver or kidney cancer.

This sequence joins TRBV5-1 and TRBJ2-2; 7 bases fit TRBD1. The CDR3 contains 14 residues. J was trimmed by 3 bases and V by 6 bases; bases with no gene match: 5. CDR1 and CDR2 from the germline V gene are SGHRS and YFSETQ. The CDR3 loop reads CASKTGIDTGELFF. DNA for the CDR3: TGCGCCAGCAAGACAGGGATCGACACCGGGGAGCTGTTTTTT.

V is TRBV18 and J is TRBJ1-4; D perhaps matches TRBD1 (5 bases). V lost 3 bases to trimming and J lost 7 bases, with 12 bases between them. The CDR3 spans 14 residues. Germline V CDR1 and CDR2: KGHSH, LQKENI. CDR3: CASSPRGEGEKLFF. The CDR3 coding sequence is TGTGCCAGCTCACCGCGAGGGGAGGGTGAAAAACTGTTTTTT.

The rearrangement uses TRBV28 and TRBJ1-1; TRBD1 matches 7 bases. The CDR3 is made up of 14 amino acids. CDR1 MDHEN and CDR2 SYDVKM come from the germline V gene. V lost 6 bases, J lost 0 bases, and 4 bases stayed unmatched. The CDR3 coding sequence is TGTGCCAGCAGGAAGGGACAGATGAACACTGAAGCTTTCTTT. Protein: CASRKGQMNTEAFF.

The chain recombines TRBV6-6 with TRBJ2-7; 9 bases agree with TRBD1. CDR3 length equals 15 residues. Per the germline V gene, CDR1 is MNHNY and CDR2 is SVGAGI (reference sequence). The trim removed 2 bases at V and 5 bases at J, leaving 7 bases unmatched. The CDR3 loop reads CASSYPQGALDEQYF. CDR3 coding DNA: TGTGCCAGCAGTTACCCACAGGGGGCCCTCGACGAGCAGTACTTC.

The chain joins TRBV11-2 to TRBJ1-5; no clear D gene. There are 13 residues in the CDR3. Trimming left V 0 bases short and J 8 bases short, with 8 bases between. Germline values: CDR1 SGHAT, CDR2 FQNNGV. The DNA of the CDR3 is TGTGCCAGCAGCTTAGATCGCGGCAAGCCCCAGCATTTT. This sequence encodes CASSLDRGKPQHF. The full variable domain, its missing parts supplied by reference TRBV11-2 and TRBJ1-5, is EAGVAQSPRYKIIEKRQSVAFWCNPISGHATLYWYQQILGQGPKLLIQFQNNGVVDDSQLPKDRFSAERLKGVDSTLKIQPAKLEDSAVYLCASSLDRGKPQHFGDGTRLSIL.

The chain couples TRBV11-2 to TRBJ2-7; 13 nucleotides agree with TRBD2. The CDR3 contains 15 residues. Germline loops: CDR1 SGHAT, CDR2 FQNNGV. V shed 3 bases and J 4 bases; nucleotides not matched to a gene: 3. This CDR3 reads CASSFGLAGVYEQYF. CDR3 DNA sequence: TGTGCCAGCAGCTTTGGACTAGCGGGAGTTTACGAGCAGTACTTC.

This CDR3 reads CASIQGGVSDYGYTF. CDR3 DNA: TGTGCCAGCATCCAGGGAGGGGTATCGGACTATGGCTACACCTTC. The gene calls are TRBV28 and TRBJ1-2; D may be TRBD1 (5 bases). V gave up 7 bases and J gave up 3 bases, with 18 bases separating them. The CDR3 sequence is 15 residues long. CDR1 is MDHEN and CDR2 is SYDVKM in the germline V gene.

This chain links TRBV27 with TRBJ2-4, with 10 positions matching TRBD2. The germline CDR1 and CDR2 sequences are MNHEY and SMNVEV (reference sequence). V lost 5 bases and J lost 6; bases outside the gene matches: 7. This CDR3 region has 15 residues. The CDR3, as DNA: TGTGCCAGCAGTCGAATAGCGGGAGGCTCAAACATTCAGTACTTC. Protein: CASSRIAGGSNIQYF.

The chain links TRBV4-2 to TRBJ2-3; maybe TRBD2 (5 bases). Trimming removed 0 bases from V and 11 bases from J, with 18 bases in between. The CDR3 spans 15 residues. The germline V gene has CDR1 LGHNA and CDR2 YNFKEQ. The CDR3 nucleotides are TGTGCCAGCAGCCAAGAGGGAGCGCTCACCCAAAAGCAGTATTTT. Amino acids: CASSQEGALTQKQYF.

This clone appeared a single time. The chain links TRBV30 to TRBJ2-7; 7 nucleotides line up with TRBD1. The V and J ends lost 5 bases and 3 bases, in that order; junction bases with no gene match: 7. Looked up from germline, CDR1 is GTSNPN and CDR2 is SVGIG (reference sequence). The CDR3 is 13 residues long. CDR3 bases: TGTGCCTGGTCGGGACAGAGTCGCTACGAGCAGTACTTC. It yields the protein CAWSGQSRYEQYF. The full variable domain, with the rest looked up from reference TRBV30 and TRBJ2-7, is SQTIHQWPATLVQPVGSPLSLECTVEGTSNPNLYWYRQAAGRGLQLLFYSVGIGQISSEVPQNLSASRPQDRQFILSSKKLLLSDSGFYLCAWSGQSRYEQYFGPGTRLTVT.

The chain joins TRBV5-4 to TRBJ2-7, with D maybe TRBD2 (6 bases). Trimming pared 3 bases from V and 6 bases from J, leaving 19 bases between. This CDR3 contains 15 residues. Germline values: CDR1 SGHNT, CDR2 YYREEE (reference sequence). The CDR3 is CASSSSPSGAGEQYF. CDR3 coding DNA: TGTGCCAGCAGCTCATCCCCCTCGGGAGCGGGCGAGCAGTACTTC.

This sequence joins TRBV6-6 and TRBJ2-1; TRBD2 matches at 7 bases. The CDR3 totals 14 residues. The V and J ends lost 2 bases and 7 bases, in that order; junction bases with no gene match: 5. Germline V gene lookup returns CDR1 MNHNY and CDR2 SVGAGI (reference sequence). The CDR3 sequence is CASSYSGTENEQFF. The CDR3 DNA reads TGTGCCAGCAGTTACAGCGGGACCGAGAATGAGCAGTTCTTC.

The chain recombines TRBV13 with TRBJ2-5; possibly TRBD1 for D (5 bases). V was trimmed by 6 bases and J by 3 bases, leaving 17 bases between them. The CDR3 length is 15 residues. Germline CDR1 PRHDT, CDR2 FYEKMQ (reference sequence). The DNA of the CDR3 is TGTGCCAGCAGACCGCAGGGTTCAGGGAAAGAGACCCAGTACTTC. Translated: CASRPQGSGKETQYF.

A note on this clone: The identical CDR3 is also encoded by other nucleotide sequences in the sample. This rearrangement joins TRBV28 to TRBJ1-5; D not certain. Trimming left V 2 bases short and J 7 bases short, with 6 bases between. Germline lookup yields CDR1 MDHEN and CDR2 SYDVKM. CDR3 size: 12 residues. CDR3 sequence (DNA): TGTGCCAGCAGTTTACTTGGGCAGCCCCAGCATTTT. Translated: CASSLLGQPQHF.

This clone turned up a few times. CDR3: CAWKGDSTGELFF. CDR3 coding DNA: TGTGCCTGGAAGGGTGATAGCACCGGGGAGCTGTTTTTT. V and J are TRBV30 and TRBJ2-2; D is undetermined. There are 13 residues in the CDR3. V was clipped by 4 bases and J by 4 bases, with 10 bases between them. Germline V lookup: CDR1 GTSNPN, CDR2 SVGIG (reference sequence). The full variable domain, with the rest looked up from reference TRBV30 and TRBJ2-2, is SQTIHQWPATLVQPVGSPLSLECTVEGTSNPNLYWYRQAAGRGLQLLFYSVGIGQISSEVPQNLSASRPQDRQFILSSKKLLLSDSGFYLCAWKGDSTGELFFGEGSRLTVL.

This clone was seen a few times. The chain combines TRBV5-1 with TRBJ2-5; D is unclear. CDR1 SGHRS and CDR2 YFSETQ come from the germline V gene. V lost 6 bases and J 1 base, leaving 22 bases between the germline ends. The CDR3 length is 17 residues. DNA of the CDR3: TGCGCCAGCAAATTGTGGGTTGGGCAGCCCGCCCAAGAGACCCAGTACTTC. Its translation: CASKLWVGQPAQETQYF.

The chain employs TRBV5-6 and TRBJ1-6; D not resolved. Per the germline V gene, CDR1 is SGHDT and CDR2 is YYEEEE. V was shortened by 1 base and J by 0 bases, with 5 bases between the two germline ends. This CDR3 comprises 15 residues. The CDR3 is CASSLRDSYNSPLHF. For the CDR3, the DNA is TGTGCCAGCAGCTTGCGGGACTCCTATAATTCACCCCTCCACTTT.

The chain recombines TRBV6-5 with TRBJ2-3; TRBD2 might be the D (5 bases). CDR3 length equals 12 residues. V lost 4 bases and J lost 5, with 7 bases in between. Germline CDR1 is MNHEY and CDR2 is SVGAGI. The CDR3 region has the DNA TGTGCCAGCAGTTTCGCGGGAGATACGCAGTATTTT. Translated: CASSFAGDTQYF.

The CDR3 spells CASTIDPYNEQFF. Here the CDR3 DNA reads TGTGCCAGTACGATAGATCCCTACAATGAGCAGTTCTTC. The chain recombines TRBV19 with TRBJ2-1; no firm D call. Trimming took 7 bases from V and 2 from J, leaving 9 bases between them. This CDR3 region has 13 residues. Germline loops: CDR1 LNHDA, CDR2 SQIVND (reference sequence).

The chain couples TRBV19 to TRBJ2-1, with 7 bases that match TRBD2. The CDR3 is 14 residues long. Germline lookup yields CDR1 LNHDA and CDR2 SQIVND (reference sequence). Trimming took 5 bases from V and 6 from J; bases not matched to a gene: 7. The CDR3: CASSQAGLSNEQFF. In nucleotides, the CDR3 is TGTGCCAGTAGTCAAGCGGGGCTGAGCAATGAGCAGTTCTTC. The whole variable domain, filled in from reference TRBV19 and TRBJ2-1, reads DGGITQSPKYLFRKEGQNVTLSCEQNLNHDAMYWYRQDPGQGLRLIYYSQIVNDFQKGDIAEGYSVSREKKESFPLTVTSAQKNPTAFYLCASSQAGLSNEQFFGPGTRLTVL.

This clone turned up a few times. The chain is built from TRBV19 and TRBJ2-7; D is uncertain. Trimming removed 11 bases at V and 4 bases at J, with 6 bases between. Germline V gene lookup returns CDR1 LNHDA and CDR2 SQIVND (reference sequence). The CDR3 covers 9 residues. CDR3 sequence reads: CAGTYEQYF. In DNA, the CDR3 is TGTGCCGGCACTTACGAGCAGTACTTC. Looking up the rest from reference TRBV19 and TRBJ2-7 gives the full variable domain: DGGITQSPKYLFRKEGQNVTLSCEQNLNHDAMYWYRQDPGQGLRLIYYSQIVNDFQKGDIAEGYSVSREKKESFPLTVTSAQKNPTAFYLCAGTYEQYFGPGTRLTVT.

The chain links TRBV6-6 to TRBJ2-1, with 8 positions matching TRBD2. The CDR3 sequence is 14 residues long. The germline V gene has CDR1 MNHNY and CDR2 SVGAGI (reference sequence). The V and J ends lost 2 bases and 4 bases, in that order; junction bases with no gene match: 1. The CDR3: CASSYSGSYNEQFF. Written as DNA, the CDR3 is TGTGCCAGCAGTTACAGCGGGAGTTACAATGAGCAGTTCTTC.

The chain employs TRBV7-3 and TRBJ2-2; maybe TRBD1 (5 bases). The CDR3 covers 14 residues. Germline values: CDR1 SGHTA, CDR2 FQGTGA. Trimming left V 8 bases short and J 6 bases short, with 16 bases between. The CDR3 reads CASQARVNAGELFF. The CDR3 region has the DNA TGTGCCAGCCAGGCCAGGGTTAATGCCGGGGAGCTGTTTTTT.

V usage is TRBV11-2 and J usage is TRBJ2-3; D unclear. Per the germline V gene, CDR1 is SGHAT and CDR2 is FQNNGV. There are 15 residues in the CDR3. Trimming removed 7 bases at V and 0 bases at J, with 14 bases between. CDR3 in amino acids: CASTRAGASTDTQYF. The CDR3 DNA is TGTGCCAGCACTCGAGCCGGCGCTAGCACAGATACGCAGTATTTT.

The J gene is TRBJ1-1, the V gene TRBV7-9, with 10 bases identical to TRBD1. The length of the CDR3 is 14 residues. Germline V lookup: CDR1 SEHNR, CDR2 FQNEAQ (reference sequence). Trimming took 1 base from V and 6 from J; bases not matched to a gene: 2. The CDR3 region is CASSLVGTGAEAFF. The DNA of the CDR3 is TGTGCCAGCAGCTTAGTGGGGACAGGGGCTGAAGCTTTCTTT.

The chain has TRBV7-2 and TRBJ2-7; maybe TRBD2 (5 bases). The CDR3 runs 15 residues. The V gene lost 3 bases and the J gene lost 0 bases, with 12 bases spanning the gap. Germline loops: CDR1 SGHTA, CDR2 FQGNSA. CDR3 region: CASSFGRDSSYEQYF. CDR3 in DNA: TGTGCCAGCAGCTTCGGTCGGGATAGCTCCTACGAGCAGTACTTC.